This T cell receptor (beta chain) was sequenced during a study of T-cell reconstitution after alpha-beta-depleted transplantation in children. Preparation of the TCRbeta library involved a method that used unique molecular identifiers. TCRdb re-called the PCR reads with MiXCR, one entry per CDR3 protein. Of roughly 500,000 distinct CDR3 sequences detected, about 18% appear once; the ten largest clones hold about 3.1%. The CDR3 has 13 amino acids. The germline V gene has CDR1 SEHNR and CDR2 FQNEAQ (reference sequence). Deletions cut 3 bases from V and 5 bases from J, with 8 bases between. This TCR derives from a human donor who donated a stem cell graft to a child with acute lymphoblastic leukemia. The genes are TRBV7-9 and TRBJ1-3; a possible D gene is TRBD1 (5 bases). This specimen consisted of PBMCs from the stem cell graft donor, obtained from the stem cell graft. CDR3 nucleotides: TGTGCCAGCAGCTTCGACAGCCGAAACACCATATATTTT. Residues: CASSFDSRNTIYF.